This record looks at one T cell receptor beta chain sequence and its context. The target antigen is unknown. The TCR alpha and TCR beta cDNA libraries, bearing sample barcodes and UMIs, were generated by 5'RACE using constant-segment primers. Using its own MiXCR run on the 5' RACE reads, TCRdb lists one record per CDR3 protein. Of 550,000 to 600,000 distinct CDR3 sequences listed, roughly 22% were seen once; the top ten hold approximately 8.4%. CDR1 and CDR2 (germline): LGHNA, YSLEER. Between the trimmed V and J ends, which lost 1 base and 2 bases, there was a span of 11 bases. This CDR3 has 15 amino acids. This specimen comes from a study of T-cell memory formation after mild COVID-19. Study details: TCR clusters were mostly donor specific. Overall study results and limits: The study found contracting CD4+ clones mainly in CM and EM and contracting CD8+ clones in EMRA.

Specimen: PBMCs or a T cell subset sorted from them (not recorded which). This receptor was obtained from an adult woman who had mild COVID-19 (a few samples of this study predate the infection). Cell type and time point are not known. The rearrangement uses TRBV4-3 and TRBJ1-2; D is ambiguous. The CDR3 nucleotides are TGCGCCAGCAGCCAAGGCCACCCCGCCAACTATGGCTACACCTTC. As protein: CASSQGHPANYGYTF.